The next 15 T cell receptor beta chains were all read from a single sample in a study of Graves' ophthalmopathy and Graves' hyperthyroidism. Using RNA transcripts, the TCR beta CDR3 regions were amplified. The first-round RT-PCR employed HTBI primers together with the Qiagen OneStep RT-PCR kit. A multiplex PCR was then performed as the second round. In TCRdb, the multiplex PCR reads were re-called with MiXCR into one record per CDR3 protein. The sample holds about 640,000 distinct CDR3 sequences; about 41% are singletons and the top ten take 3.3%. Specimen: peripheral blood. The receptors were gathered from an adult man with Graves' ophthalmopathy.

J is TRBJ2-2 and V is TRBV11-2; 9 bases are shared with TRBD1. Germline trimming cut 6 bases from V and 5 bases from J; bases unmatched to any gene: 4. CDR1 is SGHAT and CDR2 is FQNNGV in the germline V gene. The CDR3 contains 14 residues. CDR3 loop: CASSNGQGTGELFF. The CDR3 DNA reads TGTGCCAGCAGTAACGGACAGGGGACCGGGGAGCTGTTTTTT.

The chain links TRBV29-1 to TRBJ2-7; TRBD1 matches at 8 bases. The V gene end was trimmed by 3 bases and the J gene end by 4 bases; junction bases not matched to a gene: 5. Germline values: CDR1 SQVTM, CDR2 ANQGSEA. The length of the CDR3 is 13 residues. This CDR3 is CSVDTGTGYEQYF. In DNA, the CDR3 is TGCAGCGTTGATACCGGGACAGGATACGAGCAGTACTTC.

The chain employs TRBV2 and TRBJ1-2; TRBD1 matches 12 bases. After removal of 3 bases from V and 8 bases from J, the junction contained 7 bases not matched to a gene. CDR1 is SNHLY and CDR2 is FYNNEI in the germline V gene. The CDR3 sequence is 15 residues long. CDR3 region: CASSDSGQGAEGYTF. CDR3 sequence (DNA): TGTGCCAGCAGTGACTCGGGACAGGGGGCGGAGGGCTACACCTTC.

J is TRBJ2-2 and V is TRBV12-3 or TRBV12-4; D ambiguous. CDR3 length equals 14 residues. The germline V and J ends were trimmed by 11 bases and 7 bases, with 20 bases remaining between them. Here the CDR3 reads CAWSVKDVLGELFF. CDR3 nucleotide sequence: TGTGCCTGGAGTGTAAAGGACGTTCTCGGGGAGCTGTTTTTT.

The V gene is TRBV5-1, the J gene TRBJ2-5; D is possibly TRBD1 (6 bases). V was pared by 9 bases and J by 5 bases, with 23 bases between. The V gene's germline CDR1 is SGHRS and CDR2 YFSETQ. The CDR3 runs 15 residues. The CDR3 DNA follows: TGCGCCACCACATCAGGGGAAGAAGGCGGGGAGACCCAGTACTTC. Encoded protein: CATTSGEEGGETQYF.

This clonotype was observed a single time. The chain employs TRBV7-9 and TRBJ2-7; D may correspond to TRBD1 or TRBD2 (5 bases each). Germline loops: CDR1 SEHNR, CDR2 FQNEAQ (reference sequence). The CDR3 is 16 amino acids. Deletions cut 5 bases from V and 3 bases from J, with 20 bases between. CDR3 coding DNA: TGTGCCAGCAGCCAGGCGACCGGGACGGCGAGCTACGAGCAGTACTTC. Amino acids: CASSQATGTASYEQYF.

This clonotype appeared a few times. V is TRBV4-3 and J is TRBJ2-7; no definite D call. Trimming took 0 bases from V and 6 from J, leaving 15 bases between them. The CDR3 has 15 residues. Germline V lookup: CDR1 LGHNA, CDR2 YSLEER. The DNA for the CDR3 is TGCGCCAGCAGCCAAGAACGAGGCTCAGGATCCGAGCAGTACTTC. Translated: CASSQERGSGSEQYF.

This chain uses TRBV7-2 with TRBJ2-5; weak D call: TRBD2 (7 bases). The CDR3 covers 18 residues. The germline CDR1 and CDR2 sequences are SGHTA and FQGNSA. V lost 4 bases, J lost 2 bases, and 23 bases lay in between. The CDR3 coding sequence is TGTGCCAGCAGCTCGCCCGGAGGTGGGGGGGCCAAACAAGAGACCCAGTACTTC. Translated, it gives CASSSPGGGGAKQETQYF.

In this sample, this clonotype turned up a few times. The CDR3 loop reads CASSFEDRWLGINTEAFF. The CDR3 DNA reads as TGTGCCAGCAGTTTTGAGGACAGGTGGTTGGGAATAAACACTGAAGCTTTCTTT. This chain uses TRBV12-3 or TRBV12-4 with TRBJ1-1, with 7 positions matching TRBD1. V shed 3 bases, J shed 2 bases, and the junction held 15 bases outside the gene matches. CDR3 length: 18 amino acids.

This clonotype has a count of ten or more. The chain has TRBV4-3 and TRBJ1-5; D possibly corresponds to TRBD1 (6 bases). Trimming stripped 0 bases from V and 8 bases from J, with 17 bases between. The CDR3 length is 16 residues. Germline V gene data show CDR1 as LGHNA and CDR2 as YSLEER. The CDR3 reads CASSQDRGVKGEPQHF. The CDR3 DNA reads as TGCGCCAGCAGCCAAGATCGAGGCGTAAAGGGGGAGCCCCAGCATTTT.

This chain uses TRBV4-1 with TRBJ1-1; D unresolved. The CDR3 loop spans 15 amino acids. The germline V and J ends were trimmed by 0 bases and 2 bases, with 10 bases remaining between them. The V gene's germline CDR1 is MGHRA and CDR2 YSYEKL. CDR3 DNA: TGCGCCAGCAGCCAAGAGGAGACATCCAACACTGAAGCTTTCTTT. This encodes CASSQEETSNTEAFF.

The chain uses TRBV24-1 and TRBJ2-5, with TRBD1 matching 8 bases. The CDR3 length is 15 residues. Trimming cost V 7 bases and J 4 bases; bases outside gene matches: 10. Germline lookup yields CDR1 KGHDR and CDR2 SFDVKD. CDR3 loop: CATRNTQGGVETQYF. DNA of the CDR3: TGTGCCACCAGGAACACACAGGGGGGCGTAGAGACCCAGTACTTC.

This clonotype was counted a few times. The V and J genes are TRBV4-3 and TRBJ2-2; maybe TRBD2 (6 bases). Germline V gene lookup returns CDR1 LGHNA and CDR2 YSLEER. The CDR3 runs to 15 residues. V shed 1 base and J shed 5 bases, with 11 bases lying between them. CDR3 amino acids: CASSQGDLLTGELFF. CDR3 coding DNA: TGCGCCAGCAGCCAAGGGGACTTGTTAACCGGGGAGCTGTTTTTT.

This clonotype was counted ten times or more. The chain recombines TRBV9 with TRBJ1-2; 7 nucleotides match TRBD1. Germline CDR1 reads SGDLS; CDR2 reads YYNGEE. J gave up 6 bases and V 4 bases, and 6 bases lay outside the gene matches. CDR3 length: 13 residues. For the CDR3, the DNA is TGTGCCAGCAGCCACTCTACAGGGGATGGCTACACCTTC. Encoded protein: CASSHSTGDGYTF.

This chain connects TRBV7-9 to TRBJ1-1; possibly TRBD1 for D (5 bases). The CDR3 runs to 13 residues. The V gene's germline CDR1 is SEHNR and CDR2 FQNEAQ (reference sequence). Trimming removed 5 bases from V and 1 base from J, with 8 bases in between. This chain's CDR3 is CASSGQANTEAFF. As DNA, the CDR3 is TGTGCCAGCAGCGGACAAGCGAACACTGAAGCTTTCTTT.